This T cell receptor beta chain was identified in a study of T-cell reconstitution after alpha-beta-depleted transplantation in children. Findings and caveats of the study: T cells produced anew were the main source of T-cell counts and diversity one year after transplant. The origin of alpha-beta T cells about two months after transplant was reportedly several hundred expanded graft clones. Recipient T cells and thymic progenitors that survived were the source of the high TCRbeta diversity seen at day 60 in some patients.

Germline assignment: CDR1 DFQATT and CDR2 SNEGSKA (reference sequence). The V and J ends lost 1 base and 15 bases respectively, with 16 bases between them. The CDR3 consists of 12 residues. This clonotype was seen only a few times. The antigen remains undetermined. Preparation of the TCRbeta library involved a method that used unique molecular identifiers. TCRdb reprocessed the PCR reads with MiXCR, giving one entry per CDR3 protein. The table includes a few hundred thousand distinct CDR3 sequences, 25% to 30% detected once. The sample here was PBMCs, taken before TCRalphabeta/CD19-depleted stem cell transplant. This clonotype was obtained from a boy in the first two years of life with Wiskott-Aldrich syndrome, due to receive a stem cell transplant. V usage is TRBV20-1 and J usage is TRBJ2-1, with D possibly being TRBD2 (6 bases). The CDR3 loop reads CSARGTTRRRFF. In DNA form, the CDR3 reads TGCAGTGCTAGAGGGACTACCCGCCGGAGGTTCTTC.